A single sample gave rise to the 9 T cell receptor beta chains below, sequenced in a study of molecular identifiers for immune sequencing clone quantification. TCRdb ran MiXCR on the PCR reads and lists one entry per CDR3 protein. The sample contains about 630,000 distinct CDR3 sequences, roughly 27% of which appear only once. Source material: naive CD8+ T cells from blood, with Jurkat cell RNA spiked in. Subset: FACS-sorted CD8+CD4-CCR7+CD45RA+ naive T cells. These TCRs come from a human donor in good health. Some libraries in this study had Jurkat cell RNA spiked in.

This clonotype was seen ten or more times. The J gene is TRBJ2-5, the V gene TRBV5-1; TRBD2 matches 7 bases. The CDR3 consists of 15 residues. Germline V gene data show CDR1 as SGHRS and CDR2 as YFSETQ. J was trimmed by 3 bases and V by 5 bases; bases with no gene match: 10. CDR3 in amino acids: CASSWATLAEETQYF. The CDR3 nucleotides are TGCGCCAGCAGTTGGGCAACCCTAGCGGAAGAGACCCAGTACTTC.

This sequence joins TRBV4-3 and TRBJ2-3, with 12 bases aligning to TRBD1. Germline trimming cut 0 bases from V and 0 bases from J; bases unmatched to any gene: 7. This CDR3 has 19 amino acids. CDR1 and CDR2 (germline): LGHNA, YSLEER. CDR3 loop: CASSQDGTGGYPSTDTQYF. CDR3 bases: TGCGCCAGCAGCCAAGATGGGACAGGGGGCTACCCCAGCACAGATACGCAGTATTTT.

Only a few counts were recorded for this clonotype. The chain joins TRBV29-1 to TRBJ2-1, with a weak D call TRBD2 (6 bases). The CDR3 has 17 amino acids. Germline-derived CDR1 and CDR2 are SQVTM and ANQGSEA. V lost 4 bases and J lost 5, with 24 bases in between. This CDR3 is CSVVSGGGAGSDNEQFF. DNA for the CDR3: TGCAGCGTTGTATCGGGCGGAGGGGCAGGGTCCGACAATGAGCAGTTCTTC.

Only a few counts were recorded for this clonotype. This chain uses TRBV7-8 with TRBJ2-5; maybe TRBD2 (6 bases). The V and J ends lost 6 bases and 5 bases respectively, with 13 bases between them. From germline, CDR1 is SGHVS and CDR2 FQNEAQ. This CDR3 is 13 amino acids long. The CDR3 DNA is TGTGCCAGCAGGGCGGGACGGAGGGAGACCCAGTACTTC. Protein product: CASRAGRRETQYF.

In the case of this clonotype: One end of the junction fails to match germline, which may point to a read error. This chain connects TRBV4-1 to TRBJ2-4; D might be TRBD1 (6 bases). Germline V lookup: CDR1 MGHRA, CDR2 YSYEKL. The CDR3 length is 15 residues. CDR3 nucleotide sequence: TGCGCCAGCAGCCAATTATCCGGGACAAAAAACATTCAATACTTC. Amino acids: CASSQLSGTKNIQYF.

The V gene is TRBV20-1, the J gene TRBJ2-7, with 9 bases matching TRBD2. The germline V gene has CDR1 DFQATT and CDR2 SNEGSKA (reference sequence). The CDR3 covers 17 residues. V trimming: 1 base; J trimming: 2 bases; junction bases outside the gene matches: 12. CDR3 bases: TGCAGTGCTAGAGCCTTGATGACTAGCGGAGGCCCCTACGAGCAGTACTTC. It encodes CSARALMTSGGPYEQYF.

A remark on this clonotype: A much larger clonotype is one base distant, so this may be a read error. This CDR3 reads CSARTSVIAEQYF. CDR3 sequence (DNA): TGCAGTGCGAGGACTAGCGTGATTGCCGAGCAGTACTTC. This chain links TRBV20-1 with TRBJ2-7; TRBD2 matches 9 bases. J gave up 6 bases and V 6 bases, and 9 bases lay outside the gene matches. CDR1 is DFQATT, CDR2 SNEGSKA, per germline (reference sequence). The CDR3 consists of 13 residues.

In this sample, this clonotype turned up many times. The chain links TRBV14 to TRBJ2-3; D not certain. Trimming cost V 2 bases and J 2 bases, with 8 bases left between them. The CDR3 sequence is 14 residues long. The V gene's germline CDR1 is SGHDN and CDR2 FVKESK. In DNA form, the CDR3 reads TGTGCCAGCAGCCAATTCGACTTCACAGATACGCAGTATTTT. This codes for CASSQFDFTDTQYF.

This clonotype was seen many times. This chain links TRBV6-2 or TRBV6-3 with TRBJ2-3; 13 bases agree with TRBD2. The CDR3 spans 17 residues. Trimming cost V 0 bases and J 4 bases; bases outside gene matches: 4. Germline lookup yields CDR1 MNHEY and CDR2 SVGEGT. CDR3 in amino acids: CASSYSGLAGEADTQYF. The CDR3, as DNA: TGTGCCAGCAGTTACTCCGGACTAGCGGGAGAGGCAGATACGCAGTATTTT.